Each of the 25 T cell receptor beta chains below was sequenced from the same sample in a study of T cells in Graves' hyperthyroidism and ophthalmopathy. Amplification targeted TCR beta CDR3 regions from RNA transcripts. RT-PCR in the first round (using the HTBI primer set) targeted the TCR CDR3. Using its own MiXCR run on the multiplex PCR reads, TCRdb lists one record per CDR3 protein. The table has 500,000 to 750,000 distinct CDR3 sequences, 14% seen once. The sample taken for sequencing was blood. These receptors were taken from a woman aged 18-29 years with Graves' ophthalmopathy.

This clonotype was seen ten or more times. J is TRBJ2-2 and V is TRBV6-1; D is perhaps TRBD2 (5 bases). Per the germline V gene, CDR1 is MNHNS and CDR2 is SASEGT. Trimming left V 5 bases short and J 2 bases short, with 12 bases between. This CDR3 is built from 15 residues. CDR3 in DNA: TGTGCCAGCAGTTACGTAGGAGGCAACACCGGGGAGCTGTTTTTT. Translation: CASSYVGGNTGELFF.

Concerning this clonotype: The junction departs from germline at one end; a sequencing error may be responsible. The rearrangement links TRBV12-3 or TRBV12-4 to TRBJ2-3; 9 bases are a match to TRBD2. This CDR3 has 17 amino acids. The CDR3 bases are TGTGCCCGCAGTTCCCTGAGACTAGCGGCGGGATCGGATACGCAGTATTTT. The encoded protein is CARSSLRLAAGSDTQYF.

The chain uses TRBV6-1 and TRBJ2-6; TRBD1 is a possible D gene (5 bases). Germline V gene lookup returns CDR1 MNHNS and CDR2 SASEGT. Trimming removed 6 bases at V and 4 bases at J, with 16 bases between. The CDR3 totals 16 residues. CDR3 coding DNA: TGTGCCAGCAGGGCCGAAGGGGTGGAGGGGGCCAACGTCCTGACTTTC. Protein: CASRAEGVEGANVLTF.

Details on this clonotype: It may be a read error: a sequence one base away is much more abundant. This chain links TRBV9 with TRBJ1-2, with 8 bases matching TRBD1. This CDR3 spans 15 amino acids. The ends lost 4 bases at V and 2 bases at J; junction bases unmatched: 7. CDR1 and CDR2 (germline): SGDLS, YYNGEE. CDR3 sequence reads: CASSPRTGTNYGYTF. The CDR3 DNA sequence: TGTGCCAGCAGCCCCCGGACAGGGACAAACTATGGCTACACCTTC.

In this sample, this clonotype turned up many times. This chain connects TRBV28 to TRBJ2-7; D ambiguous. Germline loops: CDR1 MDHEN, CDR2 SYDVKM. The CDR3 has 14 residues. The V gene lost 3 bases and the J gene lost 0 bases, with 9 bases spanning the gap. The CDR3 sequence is CASSFLDISYEQYF. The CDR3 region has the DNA TGTGCCAGCAGTTTTCTTGACATCTCCTACGAGCAGTACTTC.

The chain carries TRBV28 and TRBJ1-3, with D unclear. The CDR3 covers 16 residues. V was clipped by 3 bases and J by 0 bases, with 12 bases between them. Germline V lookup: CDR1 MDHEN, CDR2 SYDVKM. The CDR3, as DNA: TGTGCCAGCAGTTTTTTTCCCTTATTCTCTGGAAACACCATATATTTT. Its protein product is CASSFFPLFSGNTIYF.

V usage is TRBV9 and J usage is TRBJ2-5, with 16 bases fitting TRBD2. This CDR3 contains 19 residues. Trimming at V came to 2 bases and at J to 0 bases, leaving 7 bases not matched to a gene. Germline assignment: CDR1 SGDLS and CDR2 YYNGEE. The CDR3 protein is CASSVGLGLAGGYQETQYF. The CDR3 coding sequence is TGTGCCAGCAGCGTTGGCCTGGGACTAGCGGGAGGGTACCAAGAGACCCAGTACTTC.

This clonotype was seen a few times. The CDR3 protein is CSARLGGGRGTGELFF. The DNA of the CDR3 is TGCAGTGCTAGATTAGGAGGCGGGAGGGGGACCGGGGAGCTGTTTTTT. The rearrangement links TRBV20-1 to TRBJ2-2, with 9 bases aligning to TRBD2. The junction had 9 bases not matched to a gene; V was cut back by 2 bases and J by 5 bases. The CDR3 totals 16 residues. The germline CDR1 and CDR2 sequences are DFQATT and SNEGSKA (reference sequence).

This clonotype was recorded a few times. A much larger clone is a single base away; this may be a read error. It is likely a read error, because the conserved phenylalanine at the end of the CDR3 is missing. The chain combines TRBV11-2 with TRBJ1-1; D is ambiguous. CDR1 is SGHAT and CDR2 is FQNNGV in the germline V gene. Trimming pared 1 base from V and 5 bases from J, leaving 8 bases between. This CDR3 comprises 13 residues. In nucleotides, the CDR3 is TGTGCCAGCAGCTTAGTAGGAGGGACTGAAGCTTTCCTT. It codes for CASSLVGGTEAFL.

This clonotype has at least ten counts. The CDR3 DNA reads TGTGCCAGCAGCTCCCCTGTCGCCCCGGGCAATGAGCAGTTCTTC. This translates into CASSSPVAPGNEQFF. The gene calls are TRBV7-9 and TRBJ2-1; D is undetermined. The CDR3 consists of 15 residues. Germline lookup yields CDR1 SEHNR and CDR2 FQNEAQ (reference sequence). The V and J ends lost 4 bases and 6 bases respectively, with 16 bases between them.

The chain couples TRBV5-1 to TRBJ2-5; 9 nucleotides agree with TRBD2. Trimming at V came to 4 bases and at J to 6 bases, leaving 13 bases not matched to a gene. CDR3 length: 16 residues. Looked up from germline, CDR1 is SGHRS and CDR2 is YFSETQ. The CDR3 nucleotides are TGCGCCAGCAGCATCGGGACTAGCCTATTCACTCAGACCCAGTACTTC. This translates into CASSIGTSLFTQTQYF.

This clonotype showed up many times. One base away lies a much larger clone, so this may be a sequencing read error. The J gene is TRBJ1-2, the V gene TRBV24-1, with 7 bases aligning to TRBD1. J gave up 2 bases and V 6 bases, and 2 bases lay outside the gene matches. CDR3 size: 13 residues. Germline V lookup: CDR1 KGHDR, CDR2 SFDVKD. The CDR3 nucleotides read TGTGCCACCAGTTTGGACAGGAACTATGGCTACACCTTC. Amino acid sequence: CATSLDRNYGYTF.

CDR3 DNA sequence: TGTGCCAGCAGCTTAGATCTGGGACACTTTGGGAGGACCGGGGAGCTGTTTTTT. Amino acids: CASSLDLGHFGRTGELFF. The chain combines TRBV11-3 with TRBJ2-2; tentatively, D is TRBD1 or TRBD2 (6 bases each). The CDR3 spans 18 residues. Germline values: CDR1 SGHNT, CDR2 YENEEA. Deletions cut 0 bases from V and 5 bases from J, with 19 bases between.

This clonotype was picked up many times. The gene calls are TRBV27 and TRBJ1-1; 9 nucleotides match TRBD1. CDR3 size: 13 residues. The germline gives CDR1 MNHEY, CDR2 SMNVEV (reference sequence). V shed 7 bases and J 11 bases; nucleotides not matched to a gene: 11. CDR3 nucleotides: TGTGCCAGCAAAGCCGGACAGGGGTTGGCCGCTTTCTTT. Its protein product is CASKAGQGLAAFF.

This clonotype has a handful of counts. This CDR3 is CSVRAWGGTSGITGELFF. The CDR3 DNA is TGCAGCGTTAGGGCCTGGGGTGGGACTAGCGGGATCACCGGGGAGCTGTTTTTT. V and J are TRBV29-1 and TRBJ2-2; 13 bases fit TRBD2. Germline CDR1 is SQVTM and CDR2 is ANQGSEA. The CDR3 is 18 amino acids. J lost 4 bases, V lost 5 bases, and 13 bases had no gene match.

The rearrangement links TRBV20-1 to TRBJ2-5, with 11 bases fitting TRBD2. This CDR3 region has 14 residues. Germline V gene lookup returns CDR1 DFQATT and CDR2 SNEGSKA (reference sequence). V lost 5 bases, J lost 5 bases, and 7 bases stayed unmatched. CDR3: CSASKTSGAETQYF. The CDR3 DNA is TGCAGTGCTTCCAAGACTAGCGGGGCGGAGACCCAGTACTTC.

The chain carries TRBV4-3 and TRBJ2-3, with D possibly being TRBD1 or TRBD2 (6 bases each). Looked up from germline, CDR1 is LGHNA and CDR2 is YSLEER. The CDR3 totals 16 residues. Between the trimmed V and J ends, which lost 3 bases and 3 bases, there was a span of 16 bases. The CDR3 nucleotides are TGCGCCAGCAGCCAGGGGGGCCCAGACGTTACAGATACGCAGTATTTT. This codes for CASSQGGPDVTDTQYF.

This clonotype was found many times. CDR3 in amino acids: CASRGTSSYEQYF. CDR3 coding DNA: TGTGCCAGCAGGGGGACTTCCTCCTACGAGCAGTACTTC. The J gene is TRBJ2-7, the V gene TRBV6-1; a weak D match, TRBD2 (6 bases). The CDR3 totals 13 residues. Looked up from germline, CDR1 is MNHNS and CDR2 is SASEGT. V lost 6 bases and J 0 bases, leaving 9 bases between the germline ends.

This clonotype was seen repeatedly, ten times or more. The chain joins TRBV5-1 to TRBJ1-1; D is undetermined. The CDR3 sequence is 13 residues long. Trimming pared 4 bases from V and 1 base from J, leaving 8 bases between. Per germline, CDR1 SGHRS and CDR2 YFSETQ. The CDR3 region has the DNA TGCGCCAGCAGCAAACAAAGGAACACTGAAGCTTTCTTT. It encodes CASSKQRNTEAFF.

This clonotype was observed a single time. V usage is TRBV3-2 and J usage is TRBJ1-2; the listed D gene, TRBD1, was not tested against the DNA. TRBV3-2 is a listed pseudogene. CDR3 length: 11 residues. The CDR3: CASGTGQGYTF. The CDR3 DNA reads TGTGCCAGCGGGACAGGGCAGGGCTACACCTTC.

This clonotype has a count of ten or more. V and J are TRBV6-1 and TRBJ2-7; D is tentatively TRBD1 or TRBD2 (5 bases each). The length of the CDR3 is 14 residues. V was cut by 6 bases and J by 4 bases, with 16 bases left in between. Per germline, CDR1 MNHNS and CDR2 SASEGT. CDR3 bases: TGTGCCAGCAGCCTAGGGACCCCTAAATACGAGCAGTACTTC. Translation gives CASSLGTPKYEQYF.

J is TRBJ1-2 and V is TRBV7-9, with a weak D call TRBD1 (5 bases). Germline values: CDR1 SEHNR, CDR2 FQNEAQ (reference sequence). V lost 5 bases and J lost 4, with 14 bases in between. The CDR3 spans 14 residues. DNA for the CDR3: TGTGCCAGCAGCGCCGCAGGGACCCTCTATGGCTACACCTTC. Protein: CASSAAGTLYGYTF.

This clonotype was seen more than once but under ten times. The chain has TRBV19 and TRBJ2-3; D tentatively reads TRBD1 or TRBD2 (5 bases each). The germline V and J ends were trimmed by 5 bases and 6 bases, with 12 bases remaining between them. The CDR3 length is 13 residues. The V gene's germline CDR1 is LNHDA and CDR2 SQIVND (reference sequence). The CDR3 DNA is TGTGCCAGTAGTCACAGGAGGAGGGATACGCAGTATTTT. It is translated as CASSHRRRDTQYF. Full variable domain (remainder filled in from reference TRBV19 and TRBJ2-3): DGGITQSPKYLFRKEGQNVTLSCEQNLNHDAMYWYRQDPGQGLRLIYYSQIVNDFQKGDIAEGYSVSREKKESFPLTVTSAQKNPTAFYLCASSHRRRDTQYFGPGTRLTVL.

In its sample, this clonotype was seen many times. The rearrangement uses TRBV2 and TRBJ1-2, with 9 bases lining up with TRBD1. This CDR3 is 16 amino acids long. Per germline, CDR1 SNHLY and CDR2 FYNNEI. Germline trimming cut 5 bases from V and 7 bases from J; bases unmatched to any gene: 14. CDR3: CASSPGLDRGLRGYTF. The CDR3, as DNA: TGTGCCAGCAGTCCCGGGTTGGACAGGGGATTGCGTGGCTACACCTTC. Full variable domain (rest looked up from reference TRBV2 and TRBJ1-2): EPEVTQTPSHQVTQMGQEVILRCVPISNHLYFYWYRQILGQKVEFLVSFYNNEISEKSEIFDDQFSVERPDGSNFTLKIRSTKLEDSAMYFCASSPGLDRGLRGYTFGSGTRLTVV.

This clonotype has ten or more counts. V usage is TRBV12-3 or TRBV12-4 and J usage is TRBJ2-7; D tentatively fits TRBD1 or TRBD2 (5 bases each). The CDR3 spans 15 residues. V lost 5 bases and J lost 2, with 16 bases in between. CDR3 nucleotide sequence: TGTGCCAGCAGTACCCGGGACGGTTACACCTACGAGCAGTACTTC. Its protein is CASSTRDGYTYEQYF.